This T cell receptor (beta chain) originates from a study of blood T cells in healthy people across ages. The CDR3 runs 14 residues. Germline V gene data show CDR1 as MDHEN and CDR2 as SYDVKM. Trimming cost V 4 bases and J 4 bases; bases outside gene matches: 5. A sample-barcoded 5' primer and a J-beta primer mix were used in a second PCR of roughly 7 to 11 cycles. Every sample returned 2.5 million or more CDR3-containing paired-end reads. MiXCR was run by TCRdb on the 5' RACE reads, yielding one entry per CDR3 protein. The sample lists about 640,000 distinct CDR3 sequences; 58% were seen once. The sequence derives from a man between 60 and 75 years old in good health. The chain carries TRBV28 and TRBJ1-1; 8 bases agree with TRBD1. The material sequenced was blood. This CDR3 is CASSSPGGITEAFF. The CDR3 DNA reads TGTGCCAGCAGTTCCCCAGGGGGCATCACTGAAGCTTTCTTT.